What follows are 7 T cell receptor beta chains derived from one specimen sequenced in a study of radiotherapy plus CTLA-4 blockade in lung cancer. Produced via immunoSEQ multiplex PCR; TCRdb's table is partial and in-frame only. The data show more than 95,000 clones, more than 65% seen once. The specimen was peripheral blood, collected from a patient treated with radiotherapy plus ipilimumab. The source is a human donor with non-small cell lung cancer who had a partial response to radiotherapy plus ipilimumab.

V usage is TRBV7-2 and J usage is TRBJ1-1, with 10 nucleotides matching TRBD1. J lost 0 bases, V lost 6 bases, and 4 bases had no gene match. The CDR3 sequence is 15 residues long. The V gene's germline CDR1 is SGHTA and CDR2 FQGNSA. Here the CDR3 reads CASRDRGTLNTEAFF. CDR3 DNA: TGTGCCAGCAGGGACAGGGGGACCTTGAACACTGAAGCTTTCTTT.

This chain links TRBV5-1 with TRBJ2-1; D perhaps matches TRBD1 (5 bases). The length of the CDR3 is 13 residues. V was clipped by 2 bases and J by 5 bases, with 8 bases between them. Germline V gives CDR1 SGHRS, CDR2 YFSETQ. CDR3 region: CASSFGANNEQFF. The CDR3 DNA sequence: TGCGCCAGCAGCTTTGGGGCCAACAATGAGCAGTTCTTC.

This chain uses TRBV28 with TRBJ1-5; 7 bases line up with TRBD1. The J segment lost 4 bases and the V segment lost 6 bases, leaving 9 bases of the junction unmatched. The CDR3 consists of 15 residues. Germline loops: CDR1 MDHEN, CDR2 SYDVKM. The CDR3, as DNA: TGTGCCAGCAGCGAATACGACAGGGCGAATCAGCCCCAGCATTTT. This codes for CASSEYDRANQPQHF.

This clone was seen at least ten times. This chain uses TRBV5-6 with TRBJ2-1; possible D gene TRBD2, 5 bases. The CDR3 has 12 amino acids. CDR1 is SGHDT, CDR2 YYEEEE, per germline. V lost 4 bases to trimming and J lost 14 bases, with 16 bases between them. This CDR3 reads CASSLSTLEEFF. The CDR3 nucleotides are TGTGCCAGCAGCCTCAGCACACTGGAGGAGTTCTTC.

This clone came up a few times. The V call is TRBV9, the J call TRBJ2-6, with 9 bases lining up with TRBD2. Per the germline V gene, CDR1 is SGDLS and CDR2 is YYNGEE. The CDR3 has 17 residues. With 2 bases clipped from V and 0 bases from J, the junction kept 3 bases outside the gene matches. The DNA of the CDR3 is TGTGCCAGCAGCGTTCTAGCGGGAAGCTCTGGGGCCAACGTCCTGACTTTC. Translated: CASSVLAGSSGANVLTF.

Only a few counts were recorded for this clone. This chain joins TRBV7-9 and TRBJ1-4; TRBD1 aligns across 7 bases. The CDR3 covers 14 residues. Germline V gene sequence: CDR1 SEHNR, CDR2 FQNEAQ (reference sequence). V trimming: 5 bases; J trimming: 6 bases; junction bases outside the gene matches: 6. CDR3 DNA sequence: TGTGCCAGCAGCGCAGGGACAGTCGATGAAAAACTGTTTTTT. Residues: CASSAGTVDEKLFF.

The chain couples TRBV27 to TRBJ2-7; TRBD2 agrees at 12 bases. Germline V gene data show CDR1 as MNHEY and CDR2 as SMNVEV (reference sequence). The CDR3 loop spans 19 amino acids. With 4 bases clipped from V and 2 bases from J, the junction kept 15 bases outside the gene matches. The CDR3 sequence is CASSSRASGRVRIPYEQYF. The CDR3, as DNA: TGTGCCAGCAGTTCCCGGGCTAGCGGGAGGGTCCGGATCCCCTACGAGCAGTACTTC.